The 14 T cell receptor beta chains below all came from one sample that was sequenced in a study of cytomegalovirus exposure and HLA in healthy donors. The PCR contained 60 Vbeta and 13 Jbeta primers. The data were produced by immunoSEQ multiplex PCR, yet TCRdb's version contains in-frame clones alone and is incomplete. The sample includes under 150,000 clones, roughly 62% seen only once; the top ten take about 4.7%. Input material: PBMCs. These receptor sequences come from a man between 60 and 75 years old in good health and CMV-seronegative.

V gene TRBV5-1 combines with J gene TRBJ1-5; D might be TRBD1 (5 bases). The ends were cut back, 5 bases at V and 5 bases at J, with 11 bases in the middle. This CDR3 has 13 residues. CDR1 and CDR2 from the germline V gene are SGHRS and YFSETQ. CDR3 sequence reads: CASSSQGDQPQHF. In DNA, the CDR3 is TGCGCCAGCAGTAGCCAGGGCGATCAGCCCCAGCATTTT. Based on the CDR3 plus reference TRBV5-1 and TRBJ1-5, the full variable domain is KAGVTQTPRYLIKTRGQQVTLSCSPISGHRSVSWYQQTPGQGLQFLFEYFSETQRNKGNFPGRFSGRQFSNSRSEMNVSTLELGDSALYLCASSSQGDQPQHFGDGTRLSIL.

The rearrangement uses TRBV4-2 and TRBJ1-1; D gene ambiguous. Per germline, CDR1 LGHNA and CDR2 YNFKEQ. The CDR3 loop spans 14 amino acids. Trimming stripped 5 bases from V and 4 bases from J, with 14 bases between. Here the CDR3 DNA reads TGTGCCAGCAGCTTCGGAGGGATGGCCACTGAAGCTTTCTTT. Its translation: CASSFGGMATEAFF.

Written as DNA, the CDR3 is TGTGCCAGCAGCCTACAGGGGAATTTCTACGAGCAGTACTTC. It translates to CASSLQGNFYEQYF. The chain uses TRBV5-4 and TRBJ2-7; 7 positions agree with TRBD1. This CDR3 has 14 residues. Losses at the gene ends were 4 bases for V and 3 bases for J; bases not matched to a gene: 7. CDR1 SGHNT and CDR2 YYREEE come from the germline V gene (reference sequence).

V gene TRBV11-1 combines with J gene TRBJ2-1; 9 nucleotides align to TRBD2. Germline lookup yields CDR1 SGHAT and CDR2 FQDESV (reference sequence). Losses at the gene ends were 5 bases for V and 7 bases for J; bases not matched to a gene: 6. The CDR3 is 14 amino acids. The CDR3 nucleotides read TGTGCCAGCAGCCGGGGACTAGCTAATAATGAGCAGTTCTTC. Protein sequence: CASSRGLANNEQFF.

This clone was seen a few times. CDR3 amino acids: CASSSGDRNTGELFF. Here the CDR3 DNA reads TGTGCCAGCAGTTCCGGGGACAGGAACACCGGGGAGCTGTTTTTT. This chain joins TRBV28 and TRBJ2-2; 7 nucleotides match TRBD1. There are 15 residues in the CDR3. Germline V CDR1 and CDR2: MDHEN, SYDVKM. V shed 4 bases and J 1 base; nucleotides not matched to a gene: 3.

The V gene is TRBV5-6, the J gene TRBJ1-5; tentatively, D is TRBD1 (5 bases). Germline V gene data show CDR1 as SGHDT and CDR2 as YYEEEE. The CDR3 runs to 15 residues. V was trimmed by 0 bases and J by 6 bases, leaving 13 bases between them. Here the CDR3 reads CASSLAGGAGQPQHF. The CDR3 DNA follows: TGTGCCAGCAGCTTGGCGGGCGGGGCAGGTCAGCCCCAGCATTTT.

This clone showed up just a few times. The rearrangement uses TRBV19 and TRBJ1-4; 7 positions match TRBD1. The ends lost 7 bases at V and 7 bases at J; junction bases unmatched: 9. This CDR3 region has 14 residues. The germline V gene encodes CDR1 LNHDA and CDR2 SQIVND (reference sequence). This chain's CDR3 is CASISTGEGEKLFF. CDR3 sequence (DNA): TGTGCCAGTATTTCAACAGGGGAAGGTGAAAAACTGTTTTTT.

This clone was observed a few times. The chain couples TRBV2 to TRBJ2-7; weak D call: TRBD1 (5 bases). There are 14 residues in the CDR3. V lost 7 bases and J lost 3, with 16 bases in between. Germline CDR1 reads SNHLY; CDR2 reads FYNNEI. CDR3 residues: CASKGQLTHYEQYF. The CDR3 coding sequence is TGTGCCAGCAAAGGACAACTAACTCACTACGAGCAGTACTTC.

This chain uses TRBV19 with TRBJ2-7, with 9 bases that match TRBD1. This CDR3 contains 14 residues. Looked up from germline, CDR1 is LNHDA and CDR2 is SQIVND (reference sequence). The junction had 6 bases not matched to a gene; V was cut back by 6 bases and J by 3 bases. DNA for the CDR3: TGTGCCAGTAGGAAAAGGGACAGGGACTACGAGCAGTACTTC. Amino acid sequence: CASRKRDRDYEQYF. Full variable domain (missing parts from reference TRBV19 and TRBJ2-7): DGGITQSPKYLFRKEGQNVTLSCEQNLNHDAMYWYRQDPGQGLRLIYYSQIVNDFQKGDIAEGYSVSREKKESFPLTVTSAQKNPTAFYLCASRKRDRDYEQYFGPGTRLTVT.

This clone was seen more than once but under ten times. J is TRBJ2-7 and V is TRBV6-1, with D possibly matching TRBD2 (6 bases). The length of the CDR3 is 16 residues. V was pared by 2 bases and J by 6 bases, with 20 bases between. Per the germline V gene, CDR1 is MNHNS and CDR2 is SASEGT. CDR3 coding DNA: TGTGCCAGCAGTGAAAGGAGCGGGCCCACCCTGGGCGAGCAGTACTTC. Protein sequence: CASSERSGPTLGEQYF.

The V gene is TRBV4-2, the J gene TRBJ1-1; 12 bases fit TRBD1. Germline assignment: CDR1 LGHNA and CDR2 YNFKEQ. V shed 4 bases, J shed 3 bases, and the junction held 9 bases outside the gene matches. CDR3 size: 17 residues. CDR3 DNA: TGTGCCAGCAGCCCCGGGACAGGGGGCGCTCGGGACACTGAAGCTTTCTTT. This gives the protein CASSPGTGGARDTEAFF.

The V and J genes are TRBV4-2 and TRBJ2-3; 7 bases are a match to TRBD2. The length of the CDR3 is 17 residues. Germline assignment: CDR1 LGHNA and CDR2 YNFKEQ. V lost 0 bases and J lost 0; bases outside the gene matches: 6. The CDR3 DNA sequence: TGTGCCAGCAGCCAAGACGGGGGGAGGGATAGCACAGATACGCAGTATTTT. This translates into CASSQDGGRDSTDTQYF.

The rearrangement links TRBV5-1 to TRBJ1-5, with D uncertain. The V and J ends lost 1 base and 0 bases respectively, with 5 bases between them. This CDR3 region has 14 residues. Germline loops: CDR1 SGHRS, CDR2 YFSETQ. Here the CDR3 reads CASSLRGSNQPQHF. CDR3 sequence (DNA): TGCGCCAGCAGCTTGCGCGGTAGCAATCAGCCCCAGCATTTT.

This sequence joins TRBV2 and TRBJ2-7, with 13 bases lining up with TRBD2. Germline lookup yields CDR1 SNHLY and CDR2 FYNNEI. This CDR3 contains 17 residues. Trimming at V came to 6 bases and at J to 0 bases, leaving 8 bases not matched to a gene. In DNA form, the CDR3 reads TGTGCCAGCAGCGGAGGACTAGCGGGAGTTTTCTCCTACGAGCAGTACTTC. Translating it yields CASSGGLAGVFSYEQYF.